What follows are 14 T cell receptor beta chains derived from one specimen sequenced in a study of blood T cells in healthy people across ages. The authors ran a second PCR of about 6 to 11 cycles using a sample-barcoded 5' primer and a J-beta primer mix. TCRdb called the 5' RACE reads again in MiXCR, with one record for every CDR3 protein. The sample records 900,000 to 950,000 distinct CDR3 sequences, around 29% being singletons. These data also formed part of another study, on T cells of mothers and their children.

Sequenced: blood. All receptors come from a woman aged 40 to 55 in good health.

The gene calls are TRBV20-1 and TRBJ2-1, with 7 bases aligning to TRBD1. Germline assignment: CDR1 DFQATT and CDR2 SNEGSKA (reference sequence). This CDR3 has 18 amino acids. V trimming: 1 base; J trimming: 2 bases; junction bases outside the gene matches: 14. CDR3 sequence: CSARGGDRALKPYNEQFF. CDR3 sequence (DNA): TGCAGTGCTAGAGGTGGAGACAGGGCCTTAAAACCCTACAATGAGCAGTTCTTC.

V is TRBV4-1 and J is TRBJ2-7; 8 positions agree with TRBD1. The J call may be wrong; the DNA end is better matched by TRBJ2-1. CDR1 MGHRA and CDR2 YSYEKL come from the germline V gene. This CDR3 has 16 amino acids. Written as DNA, the CDR3 is TGCGCCAGCAGCCAAGTACCGACGACAGGGGTTAGCATTCAGTTCTTC. Translated, it gives CASSQVPTTGVSIQFF.

This clonotype was picked up many times. This chain connects TRBV6-2 or TRBV6-3 to TRBJ2-1, with 10 bases lining up with TRBD1. V lost 6 bases to trimming and J lost 9 bases; unmatched junction nucleotides: 8. CDR1 and CDR2 (germline): MNHEY, SVGEGT. CDR3 length: 14 residues. The CDR3 nucleotides are TGTGCCAGCAGCTTGGGGACAGGGGTTCCTGAGCAGTTCTTC. This encodes CASSLGTGVPEQFF.

As concerns this clonotype: Here the CDR3 omits its conserved ending phenylalanine or tryptophan, so a read error is the likely source. J is TRBJ2-1 and V is TRBV6-1, with D perhaps matching TRBD1 (5 bases). CDR3 size: 14 residues. Trimming pared 7 bases from V and 1 base from J, leaving 11 bases between. Germline CDR1 is MNHNS and CDR2 is SASEGT. In nucleotides, the CDR3 is TGTGCCAGCACCGACAGTTCTTCCTACAATGAGCAGTTCTTA. This codes for CASTDSSSYNEQFL.

This clonotype was observed a handful of times. The chain carries TRBV6-2 or TRBV6-3 and TRBJ1-5; TRBD1 matches 9 bases. CDR3 length: 24 residues. CDR1 is MNHEY, CDR2 SVGEGT, per germline. The junction had 34 bases not matched to a gene; V was cut back by 10 bases and J by 0 bases. DNA for the CDR3: TGTGCCACAGCAGTTATTAGATTCCCTAAGTGGGGACAGGGAATATTTTATAGCAATCAGCCCCAGCATTTT. Its protein product is CATAVIRFPKWGQGIFYSNQPQHF.

The J gene is TRBJ1-1, the V gene TRBV29-1; D possibly corresponds to TRBD1 (5 bases). This CDR3 is 13 amino acids long. CDR1 and CDR2 from the germline V gene are SQVTM and ANQGSEA. The ends were cut back, 7 bases at V and 4 bases at J, with 16 bases in the middle. The CDR3 loop is CSGGDSLSTEAFF. CDR3 in DNA: TGCAGCGGAGGCGACAGCCTCAGCACTGAAGCTTTCTTT.

CDR3 coding DNA: TGTGCCATCAGTGAGTCGTATAACAGCCCAGCCCCAAATGAGCAGTTCTTC. The encoded protein is CAISESYNSPAPNEQFF. The rearrangement links TRBV10-3 to TRBJ2-1; the D is unclear. V was trimmed by 0 bases and J by 7 bases, leaving 19 bases between them. CDR1 and CDR2 (germline): ENHRY, SYGVKD. The CDR3 consists of 17 residues.

This sequence joins TRBV12-3 or TRBV12-4 and TRBJ1-5; no clear D gene. The CDR3 totals 15 residues. Trimming stripped 4 bases from V and 7 bases from J, with 17 bases between. CDR3 nucleotides: TGTGCCAGCAGTTCTATTTCAGAGGTACGGCAGCCCCAGCATTTT. Translating it yields CASSSISEVRQPQHF.

There are many counts of this clonotype. J is TRBJ2-7 and V is TRBV6-2 or TRBV6-3; the match to TRBD2 covers 7 bases. The CDR3 loop spans 16 amino acids. Per the germline V gene, CDR1 is MNHEY and CDR2 is SVGEGT. The junction had 5 bases not matched to a gene; V was cut back by 0 bases and J by 0 bases. CDR3 in DNA: TGTGCCAGCAGTTACTCGAGAACTAGCGACTCCTACGAGCAGTACTTC. It is translated as CASSYSRTSDSYEQYF.

This clonotype has more than one count but fewer than ten. This sequence joins TRBV12-3 or TRBV12-4 and TRBJ1-5; no firm D call. Trimming took off 4 bases at V and 2 bases at J, with 6 bases between the two ends. The CDR3 is 13 amino acids. The DNA for the CDR3 is TGTGCCAGCAGTTCCGCAGGCAATCAGCCCCAGCATTTT. Amino acids: CASSSAGNQPQHF.

The chain carries TRBV7-2 and TRBJ1-3, with D maybe TRBD1 (5 bases). The CDR3 is 16 residues long. Germline V lookup: CDR1 SGHTA, CDR2 FQGNSA. The V end lost 4 bases, the J end lost 4 bases, and 17 bases lay between the germline ends. The CDR3: CASSSPAGRGGNTIYF. The CDR3 bases are TGTGCCAGCAGCTCCCCCGCAGGGAGGGGAGGAAACACCATATATTTT.

The CDR3 loop is CASSVGLSGGQSEQFF. The CDR3 region has the DNA TGTGCCAGCAGCGTAGGACTAAGCGGGGGGCAGAGTGAGCAGTTCTTC. The chain combines TRBV9 with TRBJ2-1; TRBD2 agrees at 9 bases. Looked up from germline, CDR1 is SGDLS and CDR2 is YYNGEE. Trimming took 0 bases from V and 9 from J; bases not matched to a gene: 10. The CDR3 is 16 amino acids. Complete variable domain (other parts from reference TRBV9 and TRBJ2-1): DSGVTQTPKHLITATGQRVTLRCSPRSGDLSVYWYQQSLDQGLQFLIQYYNGEERAKGNILERFSAQQFPDLHSELNLSSLELGDSALYFCASSVGLSGGQSEQFFGPGTRLTVL.

This clonotype was seen at least ten times. The V gene is TRBV10-3, the J gene TRBJ2-1, with 11 bases identical to TRBD1. J was trimmed by 0 bases and V by 3 bases; bases with no gene match: 7. Germline CDR1 ENHRY, CDR2 SYGVKD. CDR3 length: 18 amino acids. CDR3 sequence reads: CAISEWTGGASSYNEQFF. CDR3 DNA sequence: TGTGCCATCAGTGAATGGACAGGGGGCGCCTCCTCCTACAATGAGCAGTTCTTC.

This clonotype showed up many times. The chain recombines TRBV5-1 with TRBJ2-5; weak D call: TRBD1 (5 bases). CDR1 SGHRS and CDR2 YFSETQ come from the germline V gene. Trimming cost V 5 bases and J 4 bases, with 9 bases left between them. This CDR3 region has 12 residues. The CDR3 here is CASSVDRETQYF. CDR3 in DNA: TGCGCCAGCAGTGTCGACAGAGAGACCCAGTACTTC.